The rows below give T cell receptor beta chains drawn from one sample of a study of brain T cells in children with intractable seizures. The assay was immunoSEQ multiplex PCR, and TCRdb's table has in-frame clones only and misses some. Among fewer than 150,000 clones, 94% were seen once, and the ten largest hold around 4%. The sample in question was peripheral blood, obtained at surgery. Every receptor here comes from a boy under two years old with hemimegalencephaly and intractable seizures. The CDR3 runs from the conserved cysteine through the conserved F or W. Fields, in order: D gene, V gene, J gene, CDR3 DNA, CDR3 protein. A D gene is named only where the DNA matches it firmly.

TRBD1,TRBV4-1,TRBJ2-7,TGCGCCAGCAGCCAAGAAGACAGGGTGTACGAGCAGTACTTC,CASSQEDRVYEQYF
.,TRBV5-1,TRBJ2-5,TGCGCCAGCAGCTTGGCGGCAGGCGGGGAGACCCAGTACTTC,CASSLAAGGETQYF
TRBD1,TRBV5-1,TRBJ2-7,TGCGCCAGCAACCGGGACAGTACCTACGAGCAGTACTTC,CASNRDSTYEQYF
.,TRBV27,TRBJ2-7,TGTGCCAGCAGTTTATCGCCATCTACCGGGGCCCCTCCAGGCTACGAGCAGTACTTC,CASSLSPSTGAPPGYEQYF
.,TRBV9,TRBJ2-5,TGTGCCAGCAGCGTAGAGGGTTTGACCCCTGTCGAGACCCAGTACTTC,CASSVEGLTPVETQYF
.,TRBV19,TRBJ2-6,TGTGCCAGTAGCCCCCTCGAGAGGGCGCACGCCAACGTCCTGACTTTC,CASSPLERAHANVLTF
.,TRBV11-2,TRBJ2-3,TGTGCCAGCAGCTTAGAAGTAACCTGGGATCAGATCACAGATACGCAGTATTTT,CASSLEVTWDQITDTQYF
TRBD2,TRBV27,TRBJ2-2,TGTGCCAGCAATGGGACTAGCGATAACGGGGAGCTGTTTTTT,CASNGTSDNGELFF
.,TRBV14,TRBJ2-7,TGTGCCAGCAGCCAAGCCTCGACCCTCTCCTGGTACTTC,CASSQASTLSWYF
TRBD2,TRBV28,TRBJ2-5,TGTGCCAGCAGTTTACTAGCGGGAGGGCGGGAGACCCAGTACTTC,CASSLLAGGRETQYF
TRBD2,TRBV19,TRBJ2-2,TGTGCCAGTACTCCGGGACTAGCGGGAGGCCCCTCCCACGGGGAGCTGTTTTTT,CASTPGLAGGPSHGELFF
TRBD2,TRBV9,TRBJ2-2,TGTGCCAGCAGCGCCAGCGGGAGGGCCACCGGGGAGTTGTTTTTT,CASSASGRATGELFF
.,TRBV6-5,TRBJ1-2,TGTGCCAGCACCCAAGGGAGGGGAGGATGGGATGGCTACACCTTC,CASTQGRGGWDGYTF
.,TRBV29-1,TRBJ1-3,TGCAGCGTTGCGGTGGGAGGCGACTCTGGAAACACCATATATTTT,CSVAVGGDSGNTIYF
.,TRBV11-2,TRBJ2-2,TGTGCCAGCACAGGGCTATGGAGAGGGAACACCGGGGAGCTGTTTTTT,CASTGLWRGNTGELFF
.,TRBV30,TRBJ1-5,TGTGCCTGGAGTTCTTCACCGGGAACGGGTAATCAGCCCCAGCATTTT,CAWSSSPGTGNQPQHF